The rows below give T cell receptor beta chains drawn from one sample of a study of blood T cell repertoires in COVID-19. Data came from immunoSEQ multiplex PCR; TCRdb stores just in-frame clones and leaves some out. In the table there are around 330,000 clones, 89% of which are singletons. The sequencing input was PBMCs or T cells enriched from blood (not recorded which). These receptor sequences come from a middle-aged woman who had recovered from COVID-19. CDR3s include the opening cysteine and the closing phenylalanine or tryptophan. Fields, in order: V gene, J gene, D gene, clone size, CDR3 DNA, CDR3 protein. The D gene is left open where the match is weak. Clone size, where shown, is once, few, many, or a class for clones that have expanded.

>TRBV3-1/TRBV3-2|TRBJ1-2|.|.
TGTGCCAGCAGCTTAAGGGGGTCATACTATGGCTACACCTTC
CASSLRGSYYGYTF
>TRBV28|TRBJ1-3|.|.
TGTGCCAGCAGTGACCCGTCATTGGGCAGCTCTGGAAACACCATATATTTT
CASSDPSLGSSGNTIYF
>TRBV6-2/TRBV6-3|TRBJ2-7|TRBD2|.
TGTGCCAGCAGTTACGTGGAGCTGGGCGGGAGGGCCGTCCACGAGCAGTACTTC
CASSYVELGGRAVHEQYF
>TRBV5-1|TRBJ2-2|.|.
TGCGCCAGCAGCTTGGACGGGGTTGCGAGCGGGGAGCTGTTTTTT
CASSLDGVASGELFF
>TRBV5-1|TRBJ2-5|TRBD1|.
TGCGCCAGCAGCTTGGAGGGACAGACTAAACAAGAGACCCAGTACTTC
CASSLEGQTKQETQYF
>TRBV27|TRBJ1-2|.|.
TGTGCCAGCAGCACGACGTTTCTGGGGGGCTATGGCTACACCTTC
CASSTTFLGGYGYTF
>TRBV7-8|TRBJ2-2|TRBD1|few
TGTGCCAGCAGCTCGGGGCGACAGGGGCCTAACACCGGGGAGCTGTTTTTT
CASSSGRQGPNTGELFF
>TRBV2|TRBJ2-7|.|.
TGTGCCAGCAGTCCCGGGACAATAAGCTACGAGCAGTACTTC
CASSPGTISYEQYF
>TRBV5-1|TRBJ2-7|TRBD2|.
TGCGCCAGCAGCGTGGGGACTAGCGGGAATTCCTACGAGCAGTACTTC
CASSVGTSGNSYEQYF
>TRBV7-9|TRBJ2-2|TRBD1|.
TGTGCCAGCAGCTTAGGACAGGGGGCCACCGGGGAGCTGTTTTTT
CASSLGQGATGELFF
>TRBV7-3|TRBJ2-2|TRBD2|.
TGTGCCAGCAGCTTAAACCTAGCGGGAGGGGTCACCGGGGAGCTGTTTTTT
CASSLNLAGGVTGELFF
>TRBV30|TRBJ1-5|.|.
TGTGCCTGGAGTGGGGGCAGGGGTAGGGAGCCCCAGCATTTT
CAWSGGRGREPQHF
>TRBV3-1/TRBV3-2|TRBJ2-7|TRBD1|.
TGTGCCAGCAGCCAAGGGGACAGGGCGTACGAGCAGTACTTC
CASSQGDRAYEQYF
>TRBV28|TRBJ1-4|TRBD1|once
TGTGCCAGCGGAGATTGGCAGGGGGCGGAGGATGAAAAACTGTTTTTT
CASGDWQGAEDEKLFF
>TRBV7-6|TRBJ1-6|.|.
TGTGCCAGCAGCTTAGACTCGCCTAATTCACCCCTCCACTTT
CASSLDSPNSPLHF
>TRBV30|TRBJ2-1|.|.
TGTGCCTGGAGTGCCCTGAGCGACAATGAGCAGTTCTTC
CAWSALSDNEQFF
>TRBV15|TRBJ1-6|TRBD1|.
TGTGCCACCAGCAGAGGGACAGGCGTCAGCTCCTATAATTCACCCCTCCACTTT
CATSRGTGVSSYNSPLHF
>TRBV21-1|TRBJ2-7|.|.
TGTGCCAGCAGCAAAGGAGGGCCAGGGGGCACGTACTTC
CASSKGGPGGTYF
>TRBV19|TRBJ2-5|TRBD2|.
TGTGCCAGTAGTCTGGGACTAGCGGGAGGGCTCGGGACGGAGACCCAGTACTTC
CASSLGLAGGLGTETQYF
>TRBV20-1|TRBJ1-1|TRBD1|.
TGCAGTGCAAGTAGGACAGGGCCCACTGAAGCTTTCTTT
CSASRTGPTEAFF
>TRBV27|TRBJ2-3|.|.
TGTGCCAGTAGCCCGGGGATAGATACGCAGTATTTT
CASSPGIDTQYF
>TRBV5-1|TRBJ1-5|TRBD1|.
TGCGCCAGCAGCTTGTATGACAGGGGGGAGAGTTTT
CASSLYDRGESF
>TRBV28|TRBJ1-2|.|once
TGTGCCAGCAGACCTCAGGGCCTAGATAACTATGGCTACACCTTC
CASRPQGLDNYGYTF
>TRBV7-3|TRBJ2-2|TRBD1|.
TGTGCCAGCAGCTCTGGGACAGGGAGGACCGGGGAGCTGTTTTTT
CASSSGTGRTGELFF
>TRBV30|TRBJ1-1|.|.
TGTGCCTTCCAAATCAGGGGTCGGGCTTTCTTT
CAFQIRGRAFF
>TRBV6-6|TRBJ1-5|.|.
TGTGCCAGCAGCCCTAGTCGGGGCAATCAGCCCCAGCATTTT
CASSPSRGNQPQHF
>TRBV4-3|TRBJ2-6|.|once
TGCGCCAGCAGCCACCGAGGGCATATTACAATCTCTGGGGCCAACGTCCTGACTTTC
CASSHRGHITISGANVLTF
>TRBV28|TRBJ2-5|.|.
TGTGCCAGCAGCTCGGGCCGGGGGGCCCAACAAGAGACCCAGTACTTC
CASSSGRGAQQETQYF
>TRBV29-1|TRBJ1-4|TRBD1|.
TGCAGCGTTGGGGACAGGGGGGGTGAAAAACTGTTTTTT
CSVGDRGGEKLFF
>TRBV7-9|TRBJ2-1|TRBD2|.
TGTGCCAGCGAGGCTAGCGGGAGTGGGTCCTACAATGAGCAGTTCTTC
CASEASGSGSYNEQFF
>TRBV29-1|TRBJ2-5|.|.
TGCAGCGTTGTAAGAGGGGGAGAGACCCAGTACTTC
CSVVRGGETQYF
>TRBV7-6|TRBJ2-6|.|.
TGTGCCAGCAGCTTAGTAGGGGCCGGCTCTGGGGCCAACGTCCTGACTTTC
CASSLVGAGSGANVLTF
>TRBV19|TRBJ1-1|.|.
TGTGCCAGTAGTATTCGGGTAGAGGACACTGAAGCTTTCTTT
CASSIRVEDTEAFF
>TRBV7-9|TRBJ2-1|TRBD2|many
TGTGCCAGCAGCTTAACCGGGACTAGCGGGACCATTTTCAATGAGCAGTTCTTC
CASSLTGTSGTIFNEQFF
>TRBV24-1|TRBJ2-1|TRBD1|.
TGTGCCACCAGTGATCGGGACAGGGGCTACAATGAGCAGTTCTTC
CATSDRDRGYNEQFF
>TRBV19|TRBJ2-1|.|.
TGTGCCAGTAGTATAGAGGATGGGGGGGCCAAGGACAATGAGCAGTTCTTC
CASSIEDGGAKDNEQFF
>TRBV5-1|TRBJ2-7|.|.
TGCGCCAGCAGCTTAATACCCGGGGATCCCTACGAGCAGTACTTC
CASSLIPGDPYEQYF
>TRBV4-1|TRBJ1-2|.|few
TGCGCCAGCAGCCAAGATGTTGCGGGGAGAGGGGTTTATGGCTACACCTTC
CASSQDVAGRGVYGYTF
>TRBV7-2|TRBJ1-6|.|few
TGTGCCAGCAGCCCAGACAGCCAAACCTTGATTGGTGATTCACCCCTCCACTTT
CASSPDSQTLIGDSPLHF
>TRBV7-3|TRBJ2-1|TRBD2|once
TGTGCCAGCAGCCCTGGGACTAGCGTGGTTGAGCAGTTCTTC
CASSPGTSVVEQFF
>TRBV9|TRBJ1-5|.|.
TGTGCCAGCAGCAAGGTAGGAGGGGATCAGCCCCAGCATTTT
CASSKVGGDQPQHF
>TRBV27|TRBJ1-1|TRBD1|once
TGTGCCAGCAGCTATTCCCAGGGGGTGAACACTGAAGCTTTCTTT
CASSYSQGVNTEAFF
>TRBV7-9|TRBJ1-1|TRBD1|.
TGTGCCAGCAGCTTGACTACCCCCGGGGACAGGTCCTTCTTT
CASSLTTPGDRSFF
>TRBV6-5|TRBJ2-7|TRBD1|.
TGTGCCAGCAGAATCGGACAGGGGGCCTACGAGCAGTACTTC
CASRIGQGAYEQYF
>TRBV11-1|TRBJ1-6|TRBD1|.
TGTGCCAGCAGCTCGACGGACAGGGAAAATTCACCCCTCCACTTT
CASSSTDRENSPLHF
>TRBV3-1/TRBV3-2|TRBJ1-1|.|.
TGTGCCAGCAGCCAAGCAGGGGAAGGCACTGAAGCTTTCTTT
CASSQAGEGTEAFF
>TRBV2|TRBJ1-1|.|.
TGTGCCAGCACATTTTCCGGCACTGAAGCTTTCTTT
CASTFSGTEAFF
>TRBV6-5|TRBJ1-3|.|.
TGTGCCAGCAGACTGGGCACCTCTGGAAACACCATATATTTT
CASRLGTSGNTIYF
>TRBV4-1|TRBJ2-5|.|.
TGCGCCAGCTCACCTAACAGAGACTACCAAGAGATCCAGTACTTC
CASSPNRDYQEIQYF
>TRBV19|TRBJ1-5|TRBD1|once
TGTGCCAGTACTGACAGGGACTGGCTTCAGCCCCAGCATTTT
CASTDRDWLQPQHF
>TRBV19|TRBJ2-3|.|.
TGTGCCAGTAGAGTGGGCGGGGTCTTCACAGATACGCAGTATTTT
CASRVGGVFTDTQYF
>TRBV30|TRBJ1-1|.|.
TGTGCCAAGACCCGACAGCCGAACACTGAAGCTTTCTTT
CAKTRQPNTEAFF
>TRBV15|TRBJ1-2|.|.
TGTGCCACCAGCAGGCCCGGTCTCAACTATGGCTACACCTTC
CATSRPGLNYGYTF
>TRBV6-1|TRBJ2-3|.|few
TGTGCCAGCAGTGAACCCAGGTCACTCCGCACAGATACGCAGTATTTT
CASSEPRSLRTDTQYF
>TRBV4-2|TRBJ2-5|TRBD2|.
TGTGCCAGCAGCCAAGGTGGTAGCGGGGCCCAAGAGACCCAGTACTTC
CASSQGGSGAQETQYF
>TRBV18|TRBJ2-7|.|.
TGTGCCAGCTCCCGAGGATACGAGCAGTACTTC
CASSRGYEQYF
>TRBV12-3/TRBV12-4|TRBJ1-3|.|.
TGTGCCAGCAGTGCGGACAGATTGGACACCATATATTTT
CASSADRLDTIYF
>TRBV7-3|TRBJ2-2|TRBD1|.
TGTGCCAGCAGCCTACAGGGGCCCACCGGGGAGCTGTTTTTT
CASSLQGPTGELFF
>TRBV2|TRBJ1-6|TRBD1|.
TGTGCCAGCAGGGGCGAGGGACAGTCCAATTCACCCCTCCACTTT
CASRGEGQSNSPLHF
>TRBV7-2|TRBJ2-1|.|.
TGTGCCAGCAGCCCTGAGGAGGGGCCCTACAATGAGCAGTTCTTC
CASSPEEGPYNEQFF